This T cell receptor (beta chain) was profiled in a study of OX40 agonist ivuxolimab in advanced cancers. The repertoire was sequenced with immunoSEQ multiplex PCR; TCRdb's copy has only in-frame clones and lacks some. Seen here are about 58,000 clones, approximately 80% observed once, and the top ten hold about 0.8%. The TCR was taken from an adult with an advanced solid tumor such as melanoma, head and neck, liver or kidney cancer. The sequencing here drew on CD4+ or CD8+ T cells sorted from blood, taken in a trial of the OX40 agonist ivuxolimab.

The CDR3 region is CASSRGGENNEQFF. As DNA, the CDR3 is TGCGCCAGCAGCCGGGGGGGCGAAAACAATGAGCAGTTCTTC. This chain links TRBV10-2 with TRBJ2-1; 8 bases agree with TRBD2. This CDR3 is 14 amino acids long. Germline trimming cut 6 bases from V and 5 bases from J; bases unmatched to any gene: 6. Per germline, CDR1 WSHSY and CDR2 SAAADI.